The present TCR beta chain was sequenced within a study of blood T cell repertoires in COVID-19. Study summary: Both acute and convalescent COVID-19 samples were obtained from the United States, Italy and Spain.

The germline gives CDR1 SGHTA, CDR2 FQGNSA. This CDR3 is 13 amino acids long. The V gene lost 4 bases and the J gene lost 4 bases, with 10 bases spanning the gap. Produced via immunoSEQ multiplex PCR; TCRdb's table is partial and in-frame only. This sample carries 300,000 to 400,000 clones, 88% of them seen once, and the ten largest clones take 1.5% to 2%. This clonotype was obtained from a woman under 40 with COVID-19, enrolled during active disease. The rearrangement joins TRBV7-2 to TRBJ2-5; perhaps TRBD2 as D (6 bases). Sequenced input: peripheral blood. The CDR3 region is CASSSWGVETQYF. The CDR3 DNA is TGTGCCAGCAGCTCCTGGGGGGTAGAGACCCAGTACTTC. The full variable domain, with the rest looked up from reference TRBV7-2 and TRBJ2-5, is GAGVSQSPSNKVTEKGKDVELRCDPISGHTALYWYRQSLGQGLEFLIYFQGNSAPDKSGLPSDRFSAERTGGSVSTLTIQRTQQEDSAVYLCASSSWGVETQYFGPGTRLLVL.